This TCR beta chain was identified during a study of sequential checkpoint blockade in melanoma. Notes on the study in general: About 30 times likelier clinical benefit followed increased tumor T-cell fraction and clonality. Pretreatment TIL clonality tracked with response in the nivolumab-first arm.

Germline CDR1 LNHDA, CDR2 SQIVND (reference sequence). This CDR3 has 14 residues. Trimming left V 4 bases short and J 5 bases short, with 14 bases between. Indicated treatment: randomized to nivolumab then ipilimumab (arm A) or the reverse (arm B). Profiling relied on immunoSEQ multiplex PCR, and the TCRdb table lists in-frame clones only, not all of them. Here the sample spans 2,500 to 3,500 clones, about 24% being singletons. Only a few counts were recorded for this clone. Its cognate antigen is unknown. The source material was tumor tissue (inferred from file names), sampled from a patient given nivolumab and ipilimumab in sequence. The TCR was taken from a human donor with melanoma. This chain connects TRBV19 to TRBJ1-1; TRBD1 is a possible D gene (5 bases). The chain's CDR3 is CASSTPGTSTEAFF. As DNA, the CDR3 is TGTGCCAGTAGTACACCCGGGACTTCGACTGAAGCTTTCTTT.